This T cell receptor beta chain comes out of a study of blood T cell repertoires in COVID-19. Profiling relied on immunoSEQ multiplex PCR, and the TCRdb table lists in-frame clones only, not all of them. The sample has roughly 260,000 clones; over 80% are singletons. The V segment lost 7 bases and the J segment 4 bases; nucleotides outside the gene matches: 3. CDR1 is SNHLY, CDR2 FYNNEI, per germline. The CDR3 consists of 12 residues. This clone was detected only a few times. The rearrangement joins TRBV2 to TRBJ1-2; the match to TRBD1 covers 7 bases. The specimen sequenced was peripheral blood. The sequence was collected from a woman aged 35 to 49 with acute or convalescent COVID-19. The CDR3 DNA sequence: TGTGCCAGCAACCGACAGGGCTATGGCTACACCTTC. Translation: CASNRQGYGYTF.